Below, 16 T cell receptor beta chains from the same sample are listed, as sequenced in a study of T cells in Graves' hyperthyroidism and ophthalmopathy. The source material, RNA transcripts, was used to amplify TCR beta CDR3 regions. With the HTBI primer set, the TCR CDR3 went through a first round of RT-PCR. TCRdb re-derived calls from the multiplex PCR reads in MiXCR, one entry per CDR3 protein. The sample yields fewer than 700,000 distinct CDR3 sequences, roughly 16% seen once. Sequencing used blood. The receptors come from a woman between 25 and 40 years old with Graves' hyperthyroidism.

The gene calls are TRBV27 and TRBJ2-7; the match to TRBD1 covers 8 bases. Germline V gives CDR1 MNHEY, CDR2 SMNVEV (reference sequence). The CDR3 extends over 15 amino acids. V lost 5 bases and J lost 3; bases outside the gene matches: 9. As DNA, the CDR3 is TGTGCCAGCAGTAACCAGGGGGCGCGGATCTACGAGCAGTACTTC. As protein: CASSNQGARIYEQYF.

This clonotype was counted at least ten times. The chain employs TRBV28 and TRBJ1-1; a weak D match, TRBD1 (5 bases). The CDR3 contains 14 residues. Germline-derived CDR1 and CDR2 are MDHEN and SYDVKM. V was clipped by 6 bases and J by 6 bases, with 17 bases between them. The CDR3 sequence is CASSPRAGHPEAFF. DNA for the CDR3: TGTGCCAGCAGCCCCCGCGCGGGGCACCCTGAAGCTTTCTTT.

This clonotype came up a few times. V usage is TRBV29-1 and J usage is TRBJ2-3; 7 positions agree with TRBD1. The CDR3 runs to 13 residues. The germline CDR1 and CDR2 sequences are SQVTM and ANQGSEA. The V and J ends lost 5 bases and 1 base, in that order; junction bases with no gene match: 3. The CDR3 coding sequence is TGCAGCGTTCTAGGACAGGGCACAGATACGCAGTATTTT. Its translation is CSVLGQGTDTQYF.

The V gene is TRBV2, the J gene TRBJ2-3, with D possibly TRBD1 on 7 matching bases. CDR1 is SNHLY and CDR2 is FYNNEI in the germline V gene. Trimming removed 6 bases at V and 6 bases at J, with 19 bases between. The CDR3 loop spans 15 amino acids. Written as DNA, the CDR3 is TGTGCCAGCAGCGGCGGGACAGTTGGGGCGGATACGCAGTATTTT. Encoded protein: CASSGGTVGADTQYF.

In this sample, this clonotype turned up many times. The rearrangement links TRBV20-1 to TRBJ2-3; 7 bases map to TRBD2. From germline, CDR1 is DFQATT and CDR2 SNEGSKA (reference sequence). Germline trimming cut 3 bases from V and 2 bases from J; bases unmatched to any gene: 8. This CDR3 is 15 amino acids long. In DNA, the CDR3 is TGCAGTGCTAGGAGCCGGGGGGATAACACAGATACGCAGTATTTT. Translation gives CSARSRGDNTDTQYF.

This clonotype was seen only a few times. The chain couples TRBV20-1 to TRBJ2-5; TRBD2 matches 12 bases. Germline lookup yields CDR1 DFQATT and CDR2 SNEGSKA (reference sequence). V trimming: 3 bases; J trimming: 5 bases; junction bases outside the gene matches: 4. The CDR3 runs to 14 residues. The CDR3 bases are TGCAGTGCTAGGACTAGCGGGAGAGTGGAGACCCAGTACTTC. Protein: CSARTSGRVETQYF.

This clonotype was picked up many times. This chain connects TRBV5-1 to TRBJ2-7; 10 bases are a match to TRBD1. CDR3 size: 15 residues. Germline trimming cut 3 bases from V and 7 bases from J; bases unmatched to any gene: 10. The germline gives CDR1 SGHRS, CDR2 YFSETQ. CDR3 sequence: CASSSPGTGALEQYF. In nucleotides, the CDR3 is TGCGCCAGCAGCTCCCCCGGGACAGGGGCCCTGGAGCAGTACTTC.

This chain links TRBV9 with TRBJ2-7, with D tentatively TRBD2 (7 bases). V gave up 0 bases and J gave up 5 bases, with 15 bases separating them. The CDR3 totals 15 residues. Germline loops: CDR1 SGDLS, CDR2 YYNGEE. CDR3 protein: CASSVEGGAVNEQYF. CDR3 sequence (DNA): TGTGCCAGCAGCGTAGAGGGGGGGGCTGTAAACGAGCAGTACTTC.

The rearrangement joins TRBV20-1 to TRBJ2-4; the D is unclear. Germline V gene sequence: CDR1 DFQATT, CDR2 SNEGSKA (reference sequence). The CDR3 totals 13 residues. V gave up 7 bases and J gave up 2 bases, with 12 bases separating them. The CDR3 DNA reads TGCAGTGGTCGCCATTTTCCCAAAAACATTCAGTACTTC. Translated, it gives CSGRHFPKNIQYF.

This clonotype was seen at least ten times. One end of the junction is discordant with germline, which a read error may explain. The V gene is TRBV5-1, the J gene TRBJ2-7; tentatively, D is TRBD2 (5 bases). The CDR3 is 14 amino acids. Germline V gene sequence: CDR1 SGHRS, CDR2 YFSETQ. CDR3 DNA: TGTGCCAGCAGCTTGGTGAGGGAATCCTACGAGCAGTACTTC. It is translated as CASSLVRESYEQYF.

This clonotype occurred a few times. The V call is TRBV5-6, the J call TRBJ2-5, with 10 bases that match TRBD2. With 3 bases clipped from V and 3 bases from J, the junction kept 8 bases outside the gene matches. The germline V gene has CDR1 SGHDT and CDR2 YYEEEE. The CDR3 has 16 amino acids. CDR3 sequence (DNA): TGTGCCAGCAGCTCGAAGCGCGGGACTAGCGAAGAGACCCAGTACTTC. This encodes CASSSKRGTSEETQYF.

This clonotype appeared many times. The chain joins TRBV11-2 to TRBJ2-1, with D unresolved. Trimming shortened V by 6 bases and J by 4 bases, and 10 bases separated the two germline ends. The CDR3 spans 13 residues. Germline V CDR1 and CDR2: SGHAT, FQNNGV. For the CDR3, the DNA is TGTGCCAGCAGTCCGGACCGATACAATGAGCAGTTCTTC. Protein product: CASSPDRYNEQFF.

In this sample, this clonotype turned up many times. CDR3 loop: CASSQGAEKLFF. As DNA, the CDR3 is TGTGCCAGCAGCCAAGGGGCTGAAAAACTGTTTTTT. The J gene is TRBJ1-4, the V gene TRBV3-1; D uncertain. This CDR3 is 12 amino acids long. V lost 1 base and J 7 bases, leaving 4 bases between the germline ends. Germline CDR1 reads LGHDT; CDR2 reads YNNKEL (reference sequence).

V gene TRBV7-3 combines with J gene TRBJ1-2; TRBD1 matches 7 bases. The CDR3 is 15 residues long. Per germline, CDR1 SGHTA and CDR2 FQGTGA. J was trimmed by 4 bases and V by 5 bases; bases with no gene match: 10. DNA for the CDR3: TGTGCCAGCAGCCTAGGGAGGGGGCCGACCTATGGCTACACCTTC. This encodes CASSLGRGPTYGYTF.

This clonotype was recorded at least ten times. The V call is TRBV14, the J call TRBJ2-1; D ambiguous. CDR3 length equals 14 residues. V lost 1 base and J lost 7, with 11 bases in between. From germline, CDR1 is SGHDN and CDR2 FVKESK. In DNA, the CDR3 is TGTGCCAGCAGCCAAGTTATCCGTACGAATGAGCAGTTCTTC. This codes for CASSQVIRTNEQFF. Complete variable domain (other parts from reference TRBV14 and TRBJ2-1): EAGVTQFPSHSVIEKGQTVTLRCDPISGHDNLYWYRRVMGKEIKFLLHFVKESKQDESGMPNNRFLAERTGGTYSTLKVQPAELEDSGVYFCASSQVIRTNEQFFGPGTRLTVL.

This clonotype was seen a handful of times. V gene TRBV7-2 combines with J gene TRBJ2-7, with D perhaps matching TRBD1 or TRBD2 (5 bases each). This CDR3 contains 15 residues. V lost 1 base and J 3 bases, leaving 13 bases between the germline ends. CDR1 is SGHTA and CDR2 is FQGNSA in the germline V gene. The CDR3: CASSLGVGVGYEQYF. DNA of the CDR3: TGTGCCAGCAGCTTAGGGGTGGGGGTGGGCTACGAGCAGTACTTC.